These 13 T cell receptor beta chains came from one sample sequenced in a study of blood T cell repertoires in COVID-19. TCRdb keeps only in-frame clones here, not all; method: immunoSEQ multiplex PCR. Of roughly 120,000 clones listed, 70% to 90% are singletons. The sequenced sample consisted of peripheral blood. The receptors derive from a man aged 65 to 85 who had recovered from COVID-19.

The chain is built from TRBV9 and TRBJ2-5; 10 nucleotides align to TRBD2. The CDR3 is 16 amino acids. The V and J ends lost 0 bases and 5 bases, in that order; junction bases with no gene match: 7. Germline CDR1 and CDR2: SGDLS and YYNGEE. The CDR3 sequence is CASSVAGSGRSETQYF. The CDR3 DNA sequence: TGTGCCAGCAGCGTAGCTGGTAGCGGGAGGTCCGAGACCCAGTACTTC.

This clone was detected a few times. The chain recombines TRBV4-1 with TRBJ1-3; D gene uncertain. The CDR3 is made up of 13 amino acids. Trimming took 3 bases from V and 3 from J, leaving 6 bases between them. The germline V gene has CDR1 MGHRA and CDR2 YSYEKL. CDR3 loop: CASSQLSGNTIYF. In DNA form, the CDR3 reads TGCGCCAGCAGCCAGCTTAGTGGAAACACCATATATTTT.

The genes are TRBV2 and TRBJ1-6, with D possibly matching TRBD1 (6 bases). This CDR3 region has 17 residues. Per the germline V gene, CDR1 is SNHLY and CDR2 is FYNNEI. Deletions cut 2 bases from V and 4 bases from J, with 15 bases between. The chain's CDR3 is CASSESPYRAYNSPLHF. As DNA, the CDR3 is TGTGCCAGCAGTGAATCACCTTACAGGGCATATAATTCACCCCTCCACTTT.

The V and J genes are TRBV5-1 and TRBJ1-1, with 7 bases matching TRBD1. Trimming at V came to 4 bases and at J to 3 bases, leaving 3 bases not matched to a gene. The CDR3 loop spans 13 amino acids. The germline CDR1 and CDR2 sequences are SGHRS and YFSETQ. CDR3 sequence reads: CASSTTGDTEAFF. In DNA, the CDR3 is TGCGCCAGCAGCACCACAGGGGACACTGAAGCTTTCTTT.

The J gene is TRBJ2-5, the V gene TRBV9, with a weak D call TRBD1 (6 bases). Germline loops: CDR1 SGDLS, CDR2 YYNGEE. V dropped 1 base and J dropped 4 bases, with 11 bases sitting between them. This CDR3 comprises 14 residues. The CDR3 is CASSVLGALETQYF. CDR3 DNA sequence: TGTGCCAGCAGCGTACTGGGGGCGCTAGAGACCCAGTACTTC.

CDR3 amino acids: CASSPGRGLNTEAFF. DNA of the CDR3: TGTGCCAGCAGCCCGGGCAGGGGCCTGAACACTGAAGCTTTCTTT. The rearrangement links TRBV5-4 to TRBJ1-1, with D perhaps matching TRBD1 (6 bases). CDR3 length: 15 residues. V lost 4 bases and J lost 0, with 13 bases in between. Germline loops: CDR1 SGHNT, CDR2 YYREEE (reference sequence). Using reference TRBV5-4 and TRBJ1-1 for the parts outside the CDR3, the full variable domain is ETGVTQSPTHLIKTRGQQVTLRCSSQSGHNTVSWYQQALGQGPQFIFQYYREEENGRGNFPPRFSGLQFPNYSSELNVNALELDDSALYLCASSPGRGLNTEAFFGQGTRLTVV.

This clone occurred once. V and J are TRBV4-2 and TRBJ1-6, with TRBD1 matching 8 bases. Losses at the gene ends were 2 bases for V and 3 bases for J; bases not matched to a gene: 12. Germline CDR1 and CDR2: LGHNA and YNFKEQ. The CDR3 is 19 residues long. CDR3 DNA sequence: TGTGCCAGCAGCCAAACCCCCTTGGACAGGGTGTTCTATAATTCACCCCTCCACTTT. It encodes CASSQTPLDRVFYNSPLHF.

CDR3 loop: CASSSLTSGGKQQETQYF. The CDR3 DNA is TGTGCCAGCAGCTCTCTCACTAGCGGGGGGAAACAACAAGAGACCCAGTACTTC. The chain employs TRBV5-4 and TRBJ2-5, with 12 bases identical to TRBD2. CDR3 length equals 18 residues. The germline V gene has CDR1 SGHNT and CDR2 YYREEE (reference sequence). V dropped 3 bases and J dropped 2; count of bases not matched to a gene: 11.

This chain joins TRBV3-1 (or the pseudogene TRBV3-2) and TRBJ1-3; 12 positions match TRBD1. This CDR3 has 17 amino acids. V lost 4 bases and J lost 2; bases outside the gene matches: 6. Germline V CDR1 and CDR2: LGHDT, YNNKEL (reference sequence). The CDR3 here is CASSLDGDRGPGNTIYF. The CDR3 DNA follows: TGTGCCAGCAGCCTCGACGGGGACAGGGGGCCTGGAAACACCATATATTTT.

The chain carries TRBV24-1 and TRBJ1-2, with 7 positions matching TRBD1. The CDR3 loop spans 13 amino acids. Trimming removed 9 bases from V and 4 bases from J; junction bases left unmatched: 7. CDR1 and CDR2 (germline): KGHDR, SFDVKD. This CDR3 reads CATSGDSFYGYTF. The CDR3 DNA reads as TGTGCCACCTCTGGGGACAGCTTCTATGGCTACACCTTC.

This clone was observed a few times. The J gene is TRBJ1-4, the V gene TRBV19; D is unclear. The CDR3 runs 15 residues. The V and J ends lost 6 bases and 0 bases respectively, with 11 bases between them. Germline V gives CDR1 LNHDA, CDR2 SQIVND (reference sequence). The CDR3 region has the DNA TGTGCCAGTAGGGCAGGCCCAACAACTAATGAAAAACTGTTTTTT. Translation: CASRAGPTTNEKLFF.

The genes are TRBV19 and TRBJ2-3; 9 bases match TRBD2. The germline V gene has CDR1 LNHDA and CDR2 SQIVND (reference sequence). CDR3 length: 18 amino acids. V dropped 3 bases and J dropped 1; count of bases not matched to a gene: 11. The CDR3 DNA is TGTGCCAGTAGTATTATCGAGCGGGGGGTTTTTGGCACAGATACGCAGTATTTT. Its translation: CASSIIERGVFGTDTQYF. The full variable domain, rest sourced from reference TRBV19 and TRBJ2-3, is DGGITQSPKYLFRKEGQNVTLSCEQNLNHDAMYWYRQDPGQGLRLIYYSQIVNDFQKGDIAEGYSVSREKKESFPLTVTSAQKNPTAFYLCASSIIERGVFGTDTQYFGPGTRLTVL.

The J gene is TRBJ2-1, the V gene TRBV12-3 or TRBV12-4; maybe TRBD2 (6 bases). Trimming shortened V by 6 bases and J by 6 bases, and 9 bases separated the two germline ends. The CDR3 has 12 residues. The CDR3 loop is CASRLSGNEQFF. In DNA form, the CDR3 reads TGTGCCAGCAGACTTAGCGGCAATGAGCAGTTCTTC.